This section outlines one TCR beta chain sequence together with its context. This clone's antigen is unknown. One base away there is no much larger clone; base qualities are not given. Receptors were amplified or captured by the immunoSEQ multiplex PCR assay. About 10^5 TCR templates per sample were assayed by the deep sequencing platform. Genomic DNA extracted from sorted T cells was used for TCRbeta CDR3 sequencing. The paper's processing steps were these. The R programming language was used for clonal analysis of the TCRbeta CDR3 data. Unstimulated samples were compared with post-reaction CFSE-low samples to define alloreactive CD4+ and CD8+ clones. Regulatory or non-regulatory origin of alloreactive CD4+ clones was assigned by matching sequences to the sorted unstimulated Treg and non-Treg repertoires. Imported from immuneACCESS, the table was reduced by TCRdb to in-frame sequences with V and J called. These copies leave out some clones; in studies compared against another copy, an unresolved V gene accounts for under half, and the cause of the remainder is not known. V and J calls and clone size are given by that table; D and trimming were obtained from the DNA. Recorded for this sample are tens of thousands of clones; about 94% of them occurred a single time. In total, the top ten clones hold 0.3% of the sample.

The data were obtained in a study of siplizumab effects on memory and regulatory T cells (dated by TCRdb to the late 2010s). Some background on the complete study: The study looked at the effect of siplizumab, an anti-CD2 antibody, on alloreactive T-cell subsets in allogeneic mixed lymphocyte reactions made from human PBMCs. General conclusions and limits of the study: Because sequences below about 10^-5 frequency were poorly captured, only a minor fraction of alloreactive clones could be mapped to unstimulated subsets. The suppressive function of proliferating Tregs from siplizumab cultures was not functionally confirmed. Unstimulated naive T cells appeared to be more diverse than memory T cells, and naive cells seemed to make a substantial contribution to the alloresponse. The cumulative frequency of alloreactive sequences that could be traced back to unstimulated CD4+ memory T cells was significantly reduced by siplizumab. A naive or memory phenotype could not be assigned to roughly 75-96% of proliferating CD4+ or CD8+ clones. Among mappable alloreactive CD4+ clones, an average Treg-derived fraction of almost 70% was observed with siplizumab, compared with about 25% in control reactions.

There are 15 amino acids in the CDR3, from cysteine to phenylalanine inclusive. The sequence is cut down to CDR3 DNA, 45 bases in frame from base 1. V and J are trimmed by 6 bases and 2 bases, and the gene matches miss 5 bases of the junction. From a lookup of the germline V gene, CDR1 and CDR2 are SGHRS and YFSETQ. Sorted unstimulated T cells, along with proliferating T cells recovered from mixed lymphocyte reactions, underwent TCRbeta CDR3 sequencing. Fresh whole blood from over eight HLA-typed healthy donors served as the source for isolating PBMCs. To map where alloreactive clones came from, unstimulated CD4+ non-regulatory T cells were FACS-sorted.

The chain was built from TRBV5-1 and TRBJ2-3, with 11 bases in between that match TRBD2. The sequence derives from a human donor in good health. The sample taken for sequencing was non-Treg CD4+ T cells sorted from blood. The sample's cell subset or site label is to be understood as: FACS-sorted unstimulated CD4+ non-regulatory T cells. The bases are TGCGCCAGCAACCTAGCGGGGGGCCCCACAGATACGCAGTATTTT. Translated, this is CASNLAGGPTDTQYF.